The 9 T cell receptor beta chains reported below all come from one sample, sequenced in a study of response to subunit inactivated influenza vaccine. TCRdb analysed the RT-PCR reads with MiXCR anew, one entry per CDR3 protein. The repertoire has roughly 630,000 distinct CDR3 sequences, around 13% of them found once; the top ten carry 7.5% to 8%. The material sequenced was PBMCs from blood, taken less than 15 days before vaccination. The receptors shown here come from a man aged 50 or older who received an inactivated influenza vaccine.

This clonotype was observed many times. The chain uses TRBV6-5 and TRBJ2-7; D perhaps matches TRBD1 (5 bases). The V end lost 2 bases, the J end lost 3 bases, and 8 bases lay between the germline ends. The CDR3 is 13 residues long. Germline lookup yields CDR1 MNHEY and CDR2 SVGAGI. The CDR3 nucleotides are TGTGCCAGCAGTTACAGGCAGGGCTACGAGCAGTACTTC. Residues: CASSYRQGYEQYF.

This clonotype was seen just once. V gene TRBV6-5 combines with J gene TRBJ2-1; 7 positions match TRBD2. Unmatched junction bases numbered 6, after V lost 0 bases and J lost 4 bases. CDR1 and CDR2 from the germline V gene are MNHEY and SVGAGI. This CDR3 is 16 amino acids long. The CDR3 loop is CASSYSKSSGYNEQFF. Written as DNA, the CDR3 is TGTGCCAGCAGTTACTCGAAGTCTAGCGGATACAATGAGCAGTTCTTC.

The chain joins TRBV10-2 to TRBJ2-7; TRBD2 matches at 7 bases. CDR3 length equals 11 residues. Per germline, CDR1 WSHSY and CDR2 SAAADI. Trimming removed 10 bases from V and 5 bases from J; junction bases left unmatched: 5. The CDR3 reads CATRAGDEQYF. CDR3 DNA: TGCGCCACGAGGGCGGGGGACGAGCAGTACTTC.

This clonotype was picked up a small number of times. The chain uses TRBV6-2 or TRBV6-3 and TRBJ1-4; no clear D. Trimming took off 6 bases at V and 5 bases at J, with 13 bases between the two ends. The CDR3 spans 14 residues. Germline lookup yields CDR1 MNHEY and CDR2 SVGEGT. CDR3 sequence reads: CASSHPDRNEKLFF. DNA of the CDR3: TGTGCCAGCAGCCACCCGGACCGAAATGAAAAACTGTTTTTT.

This clonotype was recorded at least ten times. The rearrangement links TRBV5-1 to TRBJ2-1; D is ambiguous. The germline gives CDR1 SGHRS, CDR2 YFSETQ. Trimming stripped 4 bases from V and 5 bases from J, with 7 bases between. The CDR3 has 12 residues. CDR3: CASSLPDNEQFF. CDR3 in DNA: TGCGCCAGCAGCCTCCCGGACAATGAGCAGTTCTTC. Together with reference TRBV5-1 and TRBJ2-1, the CDR3 gives the full variable domain: KAGVTQTPRYLIKTRGQQVTLSCSPISGHRSVSWYQQTPGQGLQFLFEYFSETQRNKGNFPGRFSGRQFSNSRSEMNVSTLELGDSALYLCASSLPDNEQFFGPGTRLTVL.

The chain carries TRBV10-3 and TRBJ2-1; the D gene could be TRBD1 or TRBD2 (6 bases each). V was trimmed by 7 bases and J by 1 base, leaving 11 bases between them. The CDR3 is 14 residues long. The germline V gene has CDR1 ENHRY and CDR2 SYGVKD. This CDR3 is CAITRGGSYNEQFF. CDR3 DNA sequence: TGTGCCATCACTCGAGGGGGGTCCTACAATGAGCAGTTCTTC.

This rearrangement joins TRBV28 to TRBJ2-4, with unresolved D. Germline CDR1 MDHEN, CDR2 SYDVKM. V dropped 3 bases and J dropped 10 bases, with 13 bases sitting between them. This CDR3 spans 13 amino acids. Here the CDR3 DNA reads TGTGCCAGCAGTTTTACCGGGTCCGAGATTCAGTACTTC. Its translation is CASSFTGSEIQYF.

V usage is TRBV7-9 and J usage is TRBJ1-2; D unclear. The CDR3 runs to 16 residues. With 1 base removed from V and 4 bases from J, the gap between germline ends came to 16 bases. Germline values: CDR1 SEHNR, CDR2 FQNEAQ (reference sequence). The CDR3 here is CASSLEGGIAFYGYTF. The CDR3 region has the DNA TGTGCCAGCAGCTTAGAAGGAGGGATAGCTTTCTATGGCTACACCTTC.

The V and J genes are TRBV20-1 and TRBJ2-1, with D possibly being TRBD1 or TRBD2 (7 bases each). The CDR3 spans 14 residues. V was shortened by 6 bases and J by 8 bases, with 20 bases between the two germline ends. Germline CDR1 is DFQATT and CDR2 is SNEGSKA (reference sequence). CDR3 loop: CSAKRLSGGDEQFF. The CDR3 DNA reads as TGCAGTGCAAAAAGACTATCAGGGGGGGATGAGCAGTTCTTC.